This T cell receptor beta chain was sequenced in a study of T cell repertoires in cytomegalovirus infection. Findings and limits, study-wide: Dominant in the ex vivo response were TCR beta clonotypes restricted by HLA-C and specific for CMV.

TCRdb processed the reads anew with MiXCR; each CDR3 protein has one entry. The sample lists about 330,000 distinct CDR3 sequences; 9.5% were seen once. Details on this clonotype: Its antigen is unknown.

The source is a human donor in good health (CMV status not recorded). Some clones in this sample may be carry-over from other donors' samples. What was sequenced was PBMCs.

In DNA form, the CDR3 reads TGCGCCAGCAGCTTGGTAACAGAGCAGTTCTTC. The encoded protein is CASSLVTEQFF. This chain joins TRBV5-1 and TRBJ2-1; D unclear. The germline V gene has CDR1 SGHRS and CDR2 YFSETQ. V was trimmed by 0 bases and J by 10 bases, leaving 5 bases between them. This CDR3 spans 11 amino acids.